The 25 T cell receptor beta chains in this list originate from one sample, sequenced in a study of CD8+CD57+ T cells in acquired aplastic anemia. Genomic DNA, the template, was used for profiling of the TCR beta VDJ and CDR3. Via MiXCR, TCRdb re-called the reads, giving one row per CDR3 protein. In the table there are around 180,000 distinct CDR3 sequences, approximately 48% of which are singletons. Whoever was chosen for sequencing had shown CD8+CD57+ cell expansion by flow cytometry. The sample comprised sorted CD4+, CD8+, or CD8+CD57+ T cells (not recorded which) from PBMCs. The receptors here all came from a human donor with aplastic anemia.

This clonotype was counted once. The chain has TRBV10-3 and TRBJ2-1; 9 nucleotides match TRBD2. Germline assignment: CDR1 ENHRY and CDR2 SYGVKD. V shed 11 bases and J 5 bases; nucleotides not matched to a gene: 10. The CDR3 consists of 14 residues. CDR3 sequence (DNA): TGTGCCGCCCAAGGACTAGCGAAGGACAATGAGCAGTTCTTC. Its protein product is CAAQGLAKDNEQFF.

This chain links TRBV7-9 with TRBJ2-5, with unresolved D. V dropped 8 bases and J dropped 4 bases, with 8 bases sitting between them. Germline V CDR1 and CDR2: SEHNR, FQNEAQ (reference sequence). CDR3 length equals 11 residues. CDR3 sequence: CASGPRETQYF. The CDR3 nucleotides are TGTGCCAGCGGACCCCGAGAGACCCAGTACTTC.

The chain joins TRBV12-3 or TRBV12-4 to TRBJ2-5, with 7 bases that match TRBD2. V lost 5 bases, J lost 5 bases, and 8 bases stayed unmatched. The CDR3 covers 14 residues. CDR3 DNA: TGTGCCAGCAGTGGGACTAACCCAGGGGAGACCCAGTACTTC. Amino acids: CASSGTNPGETQYF.

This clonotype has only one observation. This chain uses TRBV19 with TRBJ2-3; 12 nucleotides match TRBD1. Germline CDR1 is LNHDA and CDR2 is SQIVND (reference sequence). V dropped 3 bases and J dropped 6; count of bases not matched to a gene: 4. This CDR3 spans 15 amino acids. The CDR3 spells CASSMGTGGLDTQYF. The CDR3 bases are TGTGCCAGTAGTATGGGGACAGGGGGCTTGGATACGCAGTATTTT.

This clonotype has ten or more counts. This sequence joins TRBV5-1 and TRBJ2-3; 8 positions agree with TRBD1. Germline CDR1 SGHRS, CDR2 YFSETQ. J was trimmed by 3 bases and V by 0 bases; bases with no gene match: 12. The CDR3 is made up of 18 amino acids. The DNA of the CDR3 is TGCGCCAGCAGCTTGGCGGCAGGGGGCGCGGTATGGACAGATACGCAGTATTTT. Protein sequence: CASSLAAGGAVWTDTQYF. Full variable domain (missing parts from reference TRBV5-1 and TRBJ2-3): KAGVTQTPRYLIKTRGQQVTLSCSPISGHRSVSWYQQTPGQGLQFLFEYFSETQRNKGNFPGRFSGRQFSNSRSEMNVSTLELGDSALYLCASSLAAGGAVWTDTQYFGPGTRLTVL.

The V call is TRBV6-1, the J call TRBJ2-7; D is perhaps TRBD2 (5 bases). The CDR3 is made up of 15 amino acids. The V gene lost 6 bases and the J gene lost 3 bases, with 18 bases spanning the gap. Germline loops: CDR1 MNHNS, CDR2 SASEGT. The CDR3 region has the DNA TGTGCCAGCAGGTCTTACGGGGTCCACAGCTACGAGCAGTACTTC. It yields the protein CASRSYGVHSYEQYF.

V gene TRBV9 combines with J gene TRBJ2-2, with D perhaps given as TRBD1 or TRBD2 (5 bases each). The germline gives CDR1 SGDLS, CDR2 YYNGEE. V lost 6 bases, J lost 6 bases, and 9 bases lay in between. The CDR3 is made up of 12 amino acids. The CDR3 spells CASTRDPGELFF. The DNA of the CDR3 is TGTGCCAGCACCAGGGACCCCGGGGAGCTGTTTTTT.

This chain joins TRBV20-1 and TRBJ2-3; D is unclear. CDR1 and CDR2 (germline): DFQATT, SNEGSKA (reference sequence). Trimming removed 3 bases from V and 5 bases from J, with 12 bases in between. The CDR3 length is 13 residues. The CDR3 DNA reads TGCAGTGCTAGCCTCCTCTTGAGAGATACGCAGTATTTT. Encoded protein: CSASLLLRDTQYF.

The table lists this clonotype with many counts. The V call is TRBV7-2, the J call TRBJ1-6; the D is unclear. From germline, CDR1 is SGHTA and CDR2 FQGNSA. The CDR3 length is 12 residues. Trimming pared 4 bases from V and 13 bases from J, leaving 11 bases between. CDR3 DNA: TGTGCCAGCAGCTCCTACCAGCCTCCCCTCCACTTT. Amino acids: CASSSYQPPLHF.

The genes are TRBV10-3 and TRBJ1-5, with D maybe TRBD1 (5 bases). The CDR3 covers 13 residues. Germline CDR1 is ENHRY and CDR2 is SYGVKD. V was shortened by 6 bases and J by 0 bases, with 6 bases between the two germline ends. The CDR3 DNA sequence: TGTGCCATCAGGGGGGATAGCAATCAGCCCCAGCATTTT. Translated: CAIRGDSNQPQHF.

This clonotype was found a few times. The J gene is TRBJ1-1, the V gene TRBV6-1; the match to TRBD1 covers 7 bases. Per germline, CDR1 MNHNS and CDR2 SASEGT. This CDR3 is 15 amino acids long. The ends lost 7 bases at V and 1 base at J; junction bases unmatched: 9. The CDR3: CASTFKEGANTEAFF. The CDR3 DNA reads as TGTGCCAGCACCTTTAAGGAGGGGGCGAACACTGAAGCTTTCTTT.

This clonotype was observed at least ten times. Here the CDR3 reads CASGIGREAFF. In DNA form, the CDR3 reads TGTGCCAGTGGGATCGGGAGAGAAGCTTTCTTT. The chain couples TRBV19 to TRBJ1-1; D is ambiguous. The CDR3 is made up of 11 amino acids. Germline loops: CDR1 LNHDA, CDR2 SQIVND (reference sequence). Trimming stripped 8 bases from V and 8 bases from J, with 12 bases between.

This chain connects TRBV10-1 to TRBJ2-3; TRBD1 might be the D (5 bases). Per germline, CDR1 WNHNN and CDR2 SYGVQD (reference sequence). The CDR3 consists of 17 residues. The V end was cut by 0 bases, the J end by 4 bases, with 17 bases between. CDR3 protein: CASSESGPRGKPDTQYF. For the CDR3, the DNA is TGCGCCAGCAGTGAGTCTGGTCCTAGGGGAAAACCAGATACGCAGTATTTT.

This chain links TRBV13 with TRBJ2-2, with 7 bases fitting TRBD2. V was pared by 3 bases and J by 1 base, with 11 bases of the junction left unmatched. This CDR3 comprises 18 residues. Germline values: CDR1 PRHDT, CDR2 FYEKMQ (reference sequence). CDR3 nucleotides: TGTGCCAGCAGCTTGACGGCCCGACTAGCCGTGAACACCGGGGAGCTGTTTTTT. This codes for CASSLTARLAVNTGELFF.

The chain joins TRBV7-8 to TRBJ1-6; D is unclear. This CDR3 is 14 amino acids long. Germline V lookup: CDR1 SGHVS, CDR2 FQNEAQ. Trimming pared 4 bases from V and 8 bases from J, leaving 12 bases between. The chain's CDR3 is CASSSWSPDSPLHF. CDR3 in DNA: TGTGCCAGCAGCTCTTGGAGCCCGGATTCACCCCTCCACTTT.

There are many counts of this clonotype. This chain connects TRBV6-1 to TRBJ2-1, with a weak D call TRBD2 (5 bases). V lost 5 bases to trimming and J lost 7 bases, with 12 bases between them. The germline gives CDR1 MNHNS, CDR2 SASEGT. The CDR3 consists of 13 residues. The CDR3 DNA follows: TGTGCCAGCAGTACGGGATTATGGAATGAGCAGTTCTTC. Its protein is CASSTGLWNEQFF.

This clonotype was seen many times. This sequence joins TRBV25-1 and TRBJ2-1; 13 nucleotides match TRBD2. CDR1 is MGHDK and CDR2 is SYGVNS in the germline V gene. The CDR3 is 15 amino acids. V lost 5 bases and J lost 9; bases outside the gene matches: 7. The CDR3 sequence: CASSPRTSGSSEQFF. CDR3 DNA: TGTGCCAGCAGTCCACGGACTAGCGGGAGTTCTGAGCAGTTCTTC.

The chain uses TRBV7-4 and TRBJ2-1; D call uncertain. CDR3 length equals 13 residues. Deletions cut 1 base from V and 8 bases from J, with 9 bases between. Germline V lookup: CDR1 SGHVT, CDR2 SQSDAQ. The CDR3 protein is CASSLEPGYEQFF. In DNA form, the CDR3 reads TGTGCCAGCAGCTTAGAGCCCGGATATGAGCAGTTCTTC.

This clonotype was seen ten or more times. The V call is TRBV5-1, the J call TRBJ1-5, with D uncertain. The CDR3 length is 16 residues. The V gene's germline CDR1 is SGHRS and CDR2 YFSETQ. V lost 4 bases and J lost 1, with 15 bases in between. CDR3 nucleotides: TGCGCCAGCAGCGTCGGCGGAGGAGCGAGCAATCAGCCCCAGCATTTT. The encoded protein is CASSVGGGASNQPQHF.

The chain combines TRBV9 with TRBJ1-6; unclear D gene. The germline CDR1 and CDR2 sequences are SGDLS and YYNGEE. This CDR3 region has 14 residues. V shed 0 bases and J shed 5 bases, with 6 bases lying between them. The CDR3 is CASSVASNNSPLHF. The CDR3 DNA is TGTGCCAGCAGCGTAGCGAGCAATAATTCACCCCTCCACTTT. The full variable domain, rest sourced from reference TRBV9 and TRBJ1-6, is DSGVTQTPKHLITATGQRVTLRCSPRSGDLSVYWYQQSLDQGLQFLIQYYNGEERAKGNILERFSAQQFPDLHSELNLSSLELGDSALYFCASSVASNNSPLHFGNGTRLTVT.

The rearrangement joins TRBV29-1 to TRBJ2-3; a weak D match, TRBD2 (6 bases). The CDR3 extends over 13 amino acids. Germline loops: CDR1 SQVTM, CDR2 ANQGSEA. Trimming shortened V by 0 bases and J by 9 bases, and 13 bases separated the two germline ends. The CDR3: CSVEDLMGGTQYF. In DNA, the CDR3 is TGCAGCGTTGAAGATCTTATGGGGGGAACGCAGTATTTT.

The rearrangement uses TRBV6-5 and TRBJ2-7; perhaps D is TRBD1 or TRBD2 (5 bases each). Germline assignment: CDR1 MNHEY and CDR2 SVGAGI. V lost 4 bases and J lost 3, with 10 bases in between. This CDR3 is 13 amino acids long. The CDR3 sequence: CASSWGTGYEQYF. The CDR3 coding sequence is TGTGCCAGCAGTTGGGGGACGGGCTACGAGCAGTACTTC.

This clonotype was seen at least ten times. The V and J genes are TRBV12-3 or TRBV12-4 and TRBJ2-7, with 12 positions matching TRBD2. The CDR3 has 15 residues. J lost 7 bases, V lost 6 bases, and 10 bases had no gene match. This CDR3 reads CASSRPRGLAGEQYF. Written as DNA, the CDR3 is TGTGCCAGCAGCCGCCCCCGGGGACTAGCGGGTGAGCAGTACTTC.

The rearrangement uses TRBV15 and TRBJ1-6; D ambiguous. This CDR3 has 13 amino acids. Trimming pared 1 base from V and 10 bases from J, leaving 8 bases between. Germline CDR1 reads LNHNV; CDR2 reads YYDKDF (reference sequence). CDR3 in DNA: TGTGCCACCAGCAGAGGGGTAGGGTCACCCCTCCACTTT. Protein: CATSRGVGSPLHF.

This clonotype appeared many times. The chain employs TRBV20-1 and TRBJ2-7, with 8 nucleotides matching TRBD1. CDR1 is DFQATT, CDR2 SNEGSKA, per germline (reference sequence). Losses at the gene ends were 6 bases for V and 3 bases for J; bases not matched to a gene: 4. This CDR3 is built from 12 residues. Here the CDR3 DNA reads TGCAGTGCGGACAGGGTAAACTACGAGCAGTACTTC. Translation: CSADRVNYEQYF.